The 11 T cell receptor beta chains below all came from one sample that was sequenced in a study of CD8+CD57+ T cells in acquired aplastic anemia. In patients chosen for sequencing, flow cytometry had shown CD8+CD57+ cell expansion. Both TCR beta VDJ combination and CDR3 sequence profiling were carried out. Genomic DNA was the template for this profiling. One entry per CDR3 protein, called by TCRdb with MiXCR from the reads. The profile shows approximately 150,000 distinct CDR3 sequences, over 70% of them singletons. Sample: sorted CD4+, CD8+, or CD8+CD57+ T cells (not recorded which) from PBMCs. These receptor sequences come from a human donor with aplastic anemia.

V is TRBV12-3 or TRBV12-4 and J is TRBJ2-3; possible D gene TRBD1, 5 bases. The V and J ends lost 2 bases and 1 base respectively, with 10 bases between them. The CDR3 has 15 residues. The CDR3 DNA follows: TGTGCCAGCAGTTTAACAGGTTCAGGCACAGATACGCAGTATTTT. Translating gives CASSLTGSGTDTQYF.

The chain uses TRBV7-9 and TRBJ2-5; weak D call: TRBD1 (6 bases). V lost 2 bases to trimming and J lost 8 bases, with 18 bases between them. Germline CDR1 and CDR2: SEHNR and FQNEAQ (reference sequence). The CDR3 has 15 residues. The chain's CDR3 is CASSLQGQPYSTQYF. CDR3 bases: TGTGCCAGCAGCTTACAGGGGCAGCCCTATAGTACCCAGTACTTC.

The chain is built from TRBV6-1 and TRBJ2-1; 9 nucleotides match TRBD2. CDR3 length: 15 residues. J gave up 3 bases and V 5 bases, and 5 bases lay outside the gene matches. Germline-derived CDR1 and CDR2 are MNHNS and SASEGT. CDR3 bases: TGTGCCAGCAGTATAGCGGGAGCAAACTACAATGAGCAGTTCTTC. It encodes CASSIAGANYNEQFF.

This clonotype was seen at least ten times. CDR3 coding DNA: TGTGCCAGCAGCGAGGGTTTGTCTGGGGCCAACGTCCTGACTTTC. Protein: CASSEGLSGANVLTF. This rearrangement joins TRBV6-5 to TRBJ2-6, with D possibly matching TRBD2 (5 bases). The CDR3 loop spans 15 amino acids. Germline CDR1 MNHEY, CDR2 SVGAGI. V was shortened by 6 bases and J by 1 base, with 10 bases between the two germline ends.

This clonotype was seen a handful of times. The rearrangement uses TRBV6-4 and TRBJ1-1; D is possibly TRBD1 (5 bases). The germline V and J ends were trimmed by 6 bases and 3 bases, with 14 bases remaining between them. The length of the CDR3 is 14 residues. The germline gives CDR1 MRHNA, CDR2 SNTAGT. Here the CDR3 DNA reads TGTGCCAGCAGCCGGCAGGGTAGGGACACTGAAGCTTTCTTT. Amino acid sequence: CASSRQGRDTEAFF.

This sequence joins TRBV2 and TRBJ2-4, with 11 bases matching TRBD2. J was trimmed by 1 base and V by 4 bases; bases with no gene match: 6. The CDR3 is made up of 17 amino acids. Germline V gene data show CDR1 as SNHLY and CDR2 as FYNNEI. CDR3 nucleotide sequence: TGTGCCAGCAGTGTTACTAGCGGGAGCGGGGCCAAAAACATTCAGTACTTC. Its protein is CASSVTSGSGAKNIQYF.

This CDR3 is CASSRDRPRYGYTF. In DNA, the CDR3 is TGTGCCAGCAGCAGGGACAGGCCAAGATATGGCTACACCTTC. The genes are TRBV7-2 and TRBJ1-2; 8 positions agree with TRBD1. Trimming removed 5 bases from V and 5 bases from J; junction bases left unmatched: 7. This CDR3 spans 14 amino acids. Per the germline V gene, CDR1 is SGHTA and CDR2 is FQGNSA.

The chain recombines TRBV7-9 with TRBJ2-1; TRBD2 aligns across 8 bases. In germline, CDR1 is SEHNR, CDR2 FQNEAQ (reference sequence). CDR3 length equals 15 residues. V shed 3 bases and J 10 bases; nucleotides not matched to a gene: 11. CDR3: CASSFLSGTPYEQFF. CDR3 DNA sequence: TGTGCCAGCAGCTTTCTTAGCGGGACCCCCTACGAGCAGTTCTTC.

The count of this clonotype is one. The conserved phenylalanine or tryptophan is not found at the CDR3 terminus, so this likely reflects a read error. The chain couples TRBV7-3 to TRBJ2-1; the match to TRBD2 covers 8 bases. The junction had 5 bases not matched to a gene; V was cut back by 5 bases and J by 5 bases. The length of the CDR3 is 14 residues. Germline V gene sequence: CDR1 SGHTA, CDR2 FQGTGA. CDR3 in DNA: TGTGCCAGCAGCCCGACTAGCGCCCACAATGAGCAGTTCGTC. Translated: CASSPTSAHNEQFV.

V and J are TRBV7-8 and TRBJ2-3; 7 bases line up with TRBD2. After removal of 3 bases from V and 2 bases from J, the junction contained 5 bases not matched to a gene. Germline CDR1 is SGHVS and CDR2 is FQNEAQ. The CDR3 is made up of 15 amino acids. CDR3 coding DNA: TGTGCCAGCAGCTTTCGGGGGAGGGCCACAGATACGCAGTATTTT. It specifies CASSFRGRATDTQYF.

This clonotype turned up a few times. The chain recombines TRBV7-6 with TRBJ2-5; tentatively, D is TRBD1 or TRBD2 (5 bases each). This CDR3 is built from 17 residues. The germline CDR1 and CDR2 sequences are SGHVS and FNYEAQ. V was clipped by 1 base and J by 3 bases, with 18 bases between them. CDR3 in amino acids: CASSLVGRGHPKETQYF. CDR3 bases: TGTGCCAGCAGCTTAGTGGGGCGAGGGCATCCTAAAGAGACCCAGTACTTC.